This T cell receptor (beta chain) was sequenced for a study of early T cells in non-severe SARS-CoV-2 infection. About the study: Sequencing input comprised bulk RNA from unsorted whole blood; chain pairing was not available. General study results and limits: A preference for anti-spike CD8 responses marked VDJdb matching, which missed private and CD4 specificities.

This clonotype was detected ten times or more. The antigen remains undetermined. The TCR library protocol attached unique molecular identifiers to the individual cDNA molecules. In TCRdb, the 5' RACE reads were re-called with MiXCR into one record per CDR3 protein. The sample yields 25,000 to 30,000 distinct CDR3 sequences, 4.4% seen once. Germline V lookup: CDR1 DFQATT, CDR2 SNEGSKA (reference sequence). The CDR3 has 15 amino acids. V shed 6 bases and J shed 7 bases, with 19 bases lying between them. The sample consisted of whole blood. The receptor was isolated from an adult who was a healthcare worker with PCR-confirmed SARS-CoV-2 infection or an uninfected control (not recorded which). The chain has TRBV20-1 and TRBJ1-6, with a possible D match to TRBD1 (5 bases). Here the CDR3 DNA reads TGCAGTGCGCCCCGCATGGACGGGGGGAATTCACCCCTCCACTTT. Its translation is CSAPRMDGGNSPLHF.